Listed here are 17 T cell receptor beta chains from one sample, sequenced in a study of shared clonotypes between healthy human individuals. TCRdb's copy holds only in-frame clones and misses some; the assay was immunoSEQ multiplex PCR. Seen here are some 2.1 million clones, 80% to 95% observed once, and the top ten hold more than 1.5%. In the naive CD8 group, cells lacked CD45RO and were positively selected for CCR7, so terminally differentiated effector memory CD45RA+ cells were left out. The sample comprised naive CD8+ T cells from PBMCs. These receptors were obtained from a man between 18 and 35 years old in good health. Some clones in this sample may be carry-over from other donors' samples.

In this sample, this clone turned up once. The chain is built from TRBV5-1 and TRBJ2-7; D might be TRBD2 (5 bases). Germline V gene data show CDR1 as SGHRS and CDR2 as YFSETQ. V dropped 6 bases and J dropped 1 base, with 11 bases sitting between them. This CDR3 is 13 amino acids long. DNA of the CDR3: TGCGCCAGCAACTACCCGGGGTCCTACGAGCAGTACTTC. The encoded protein is CASNYPGSYEQYF.

This clone was counted only a few times. The chain has TRBV9 and TRBJ2-2; D call uncertain. The CDR3 runs 15 residues. Germline V gives CDR1 SGDLS, CDR2 YYNGEE. Trimming pared 0 bases from V and 0 bases from J, leaving 6 bases between. The CDR3 loop is CASSVGWPNTGELFF. CDR3 DNA: TGTGCCAGCAGCGTAGGTTGGCCGAACACCGGGGAGCTGTTTTTT.

The chain joins TRBV27 to TRBJ2-2; 7 positions agree with TRBD2. CDR1 is MNHEY, CDR2 SMNVEV, per germline (reference sequence). J lost 3 bases, V lost 9 bases, and 4 bases had no gene match. This CDR3 spans 13 amino acids. The CDR3 coding sequence is TGTGCCAGTGGGGGGAGGGACACCGGGGAGCTGTTTTTT. Its translation: CASGGRDTGELFF.

The chain combines TRBV4-1 with TRBJ2-1; TRBD2 matches 13 bases. The V gene's germline CDR1 is MGHRA and CDR2 YSYEKL. The CDR3 runs to 16 residues. Trimming cost V 1 base and J 10 bases; bases outside gene matches: 7. The CDR3 coding sequence is TGCGCCAGCAGCCAAGGGACTAGCGGGAGTCAAAGAGAGCAGTTCTTC. The encoded protein is CASSQGTSGSQREQFF.

The chain combines TRBV4-1 with TRBJ2-7; tentative D call: TRBD2 (5 bases). Germline values: CDR1 MGHRA, CDR2 YSYEKL. This CDR3 is 13 amino acids long. The germline V and J ends were trimmed by 3 bases and 4 bases, with 10 bases remaining between them. The CDR3 loop is CASSHSRGYEQYF. CDR3 in DNA: TGCGCCAGCAGCCATTCACGGGGATACGAGCAGTACTTC.

This chain connects TRBV11-2 to TRBJ2-5; D remains unclear. Trimming removed 2 bases from V and 2 bases from J, with 9 bases in between. The CDR3 length is 14 residues. CDR1 is SGHAT and CDR2 is FQNNGV in the germline V gene. The CDR3 sequence is CASSLSGIQETQYF. In nucleotides, the CDR3 is TGTGCCAGCAGCTTATCCGGAATTCAAGAGACCCAGTACTTC.

The chain is built from TRBV4-1 and TRBJ2-1; 7 positions match TRBD1. The V gene's germline CDR1 is MGHRA and CDR2 YSYEKL. V lost 2 bases and J lost 3; bases outside the gene matches: 7. This CDR3 has 16 residues. The CDR3 sequence is CASSQRLGTDYNEQFF. DNA of the CDR3: TGCGCCAGCAGCCAACGGTTGGGGACAGACTACAATGAGCAGTTCTTC.

The rearrangement uses TRBV27 and TRBJ2-1, with TRBD2 matching 11 bases. The V and J ends lost 4 bases and 2 bases, in that order; junction bases with no gene match: 7. Per germline, CDR1 MNHEY and CDR2 SMNVEV (reference sequence). CDR3 size: 17 residues. CDR3 amino acids: CASSSQPGLAAYNEQFF. CDR3 DNA sequence: TGTGCCAGCAGTTCCCAACCGGGACTAGCGGCCTACAATGAGCAGTTCTTC.

The genes are TRBV4-1 and TRBJ2-1; 7 nucleotides match TRBD2. In germline, CDR1 is MGHRA, CDR2 YSYEKL. V gave up 6 bases and J gave up 0 bases; unmatched junction bases: 5. This CDR3 region has 15 residues. CDR3 sequence: CASRPRESSYNEQFF. The CDR3 DNA sequence: TGCGCCAGCAGACCGCGGGAGAGCTCCTACAATGAGCAGTTCTTC.

The chain has TRBV10-3 and TRBJ2-1; D remains unclear. From germline, CDR1 is ENHRY and CDR2 SYGVKD. The ends were cut back, 2 bases at V and 8 bases at J, with 10 bases in the middle. The CDR3 spans 13 residues. CDR3 loop: CAISEEPPDEQFF. The CDR3 nucleotides are TGTGCCATCAGTGAGGAACCCCCGGATGAGCAGTTCTTC.

The chain is built from TRBV19 and TRBJ1-1, with 8 bases fitting TRBD1. The V segment lost 5 bases and the J segment 3 bases; nucleotides outside the gene matches: 5. The CDR3 has 14 amino acids. The V gene's germline CDR1 is LNHDA and CDR2 SQIVND (reference sequence). Here the CDR3 reads CASSVLDRDTEAFF. CDR3 nucleotide sequence: TGTGCCAGTAGTGTATTGGACAGGGACACTGAAGCTTTCTTT. Together with reference TRBV19 and TRBJ1-1, the CDR3 gives the full variable domain: DGGITQSPKYLFRKEGQNVTLSCEQNLNHDAMYWYRQDPGQGLRLIYYSQIVNDFQKGDIAEGYSVSREKKESFPLTVTSAQKNPTAFYLCASSVLDRDTEAFFGQGTRLTVV.

The rearrangement uses TRBV4-1 and TRBJ1-4; TRBD1 matches 9 bases. V trimming: 4 bases; J trimming: 7 bases; junction bases outside the gene matches: 4. This CDR3 spans 14 amino acids. CDR1 is MGHRA and CDR2 is YSYEKL in the germline V gene. The CDR3 region is CASSPGQGFEKLFF. For the CDR3, the DNA is TGCGCCAGCAGCCCGGGACAGGGTTTTGAAAAACTGTTTTTT.

This rearrangement joins TRBV5-3 to TRBJ2-7, with 9 bases that match TRBD2. TRBV5-3 is an ORF for which the function is uncertain. The CDR3 is made up of 15 amino acids. V shed 4 bases, J shed 6 bases, and the junction held 11 bases outside the gene matches. For the CDR3, the DNA is TGTGCCAGAAGCCATTTAGCGGGAGAAGGTTCCGAGCAGTACTTC. Protein product: CARSHLAGEGSEQYF.

The chain joins TRBV6-5 to TRBJ2-7, with 7 bases aligning to TRBD1. CDR1 MNHEY and CDR2 SVGAGI come from the germline V gene. V gave up 0 bases and J gave up 3 bases; unmatched junction bases: 8. The length of the CDR3 is 16 residues. CDR3 sequence reads: CASSYSVGTANYEQYF. CDR3 DNA: TGTGCCAGCAGTTACTCTGTCGGGACAGCCAACTACGAGCAGTACTTC.

This clone has only one observation. The chain links TRBV7-9 to TRBJ1-4; the D is unclear. Germline V lookup: CDR1 SEHNR, CDR2 FQNEAQ (reference sequence). There are 11 residues in the CDR3. The V end lost 4 bases, the J end lost 11 bases, and 8 bases lay between the germline ends. The CDR3 bases are TGTGCCAGCAGCTCTGCTGAGAAACTGTTTTTT. Translation: CASSSAEKLFF.

This clone was found once. This sequence joins TRBV7-3 and TRBJ2-1, with D possibly TRBD2 on 6 matching bases. Trimming removed 5 bases at V and 9 bases at J, with 14 bases between. Germline V CDR1 and CDR2: SGHTA, FQGTGA. This CDR3 has 13 residues. CDR3 loop: CASSASERVEQFF. The CDR3 DNA is TGTGCCAGCAGCGCATCGGAGCGGGTTGAGCAGTTCTTC.

This chain connects TRBV19 to TRBJ1-1; D unclear. Germline V lookup: CDR1 LNHDA, CDR2 SQIVND (reference sequence). V lost 3 bases and J 1 base, leaving 12 bases between the germline ends. This CDR3 contains 15 residues. CDR3 amino acids: CASSIGTYSNTEAFF. The CDR3 DNA sequence: TGTGCCAGTAGTATTGGAACGTACTCGAACACTGAAGCTTTCTTT.